A selection of T cell receptor beta chains follows, all from one sample in a study of blood T cells in healthy people across ages. MiXCR, applied by TCRdb to the 5' RACE reads, yields one record per CDR3 protein. This sample has approximately 780,000 distinct CDR3 sequences; roughly 25% occur once, and the top ten carry roughly 3.1%. This sample also appeared in a second study, on T cells of mothers and their children.

Sequenced: blood. The receptors come from a boy aged 5-17 years in good health. Each CDR3 is given with its conserved first and last residue. The order of the fields is clone size, V gene, D gene, J gene, CDR3 DNA, CDR3 protein. A D gene is named only where the DNA matches it firmly. A row's size may be missing; if present it is once, few, many or a size class.

few	TRBV29-1	NA	TRBJ1-4	TGCAGTTCAGGGATAAATGAAAAACTGTTTTTT	CSSGINEKLFF
NA	TRBV10-1	NA	TRBJ2-5	TGCGCCAGCGGAAAGAGGGATTGGAGGGAGACCCAGTACTTC	CASGKRDWRETQYF
many	TRBV7-9	TRBD2	TRBJ2-1	TGTGCCAGCAGCCAGGGACTAATCCCCTACAATGAGCAGTTCTTC	CASSQGLIPYNEQFF
NA	TRBV20-1	NA	TRBJ2-7	TGCAGTGCTAGAAGTCAGGGAGAGACCTACGAGCAGTACTTC	CSARSQGETYEQYF
few	TRBV6-5	NA	TRBJ2-1	TGTGCCAGCAGTACGGAGTACACCAATGAGCAGTTCTTC	CASSTEYTNEQFF
NA	TRBV5-1	NA	TRBJ2-2	TGCGCCAGCAGCTTGCAGGGGCTCGGCGCGAACACCGGGGAGCTGTTTTTT	CASSLQGLGANTGELFF
NA	TRBV10-3	TRBD2	TRBJ2-3	TGTGCCTCCGGGACTAGCGGGGCTCCGGAGGGTACGCAGTATTTT	CASGTSGAPEGTQYF
few	TRBV9	TRBD2	TRBJ2-1	TGTGCCAGCAGCGTAGGGTTCAGCGGGGGATACTCCTACAATGAGCAGTTCTTC	CASSVGFSGGYSYNEQFF
few	TRBV12-3/TRBV12-4	NA	TRBJ2-5	TGTGCCAGCAGTGCATCCCGGACGCCCGGATTCCAAGAGACCCAGTACTTC	CASSASRTPGFQETQYF
few	TRBV6-4	NA	TRBJ2-1	TGTGCCAGCAGTGACTCCCTAGGGGGGCTCAATGAGCAGTTCTTC	CASSDSLGGLNEQFF
NA	TRBV30	NA	TRBJ1-6	TGTGCCTGGAGTGTAATCTCAGGGAGCTCCTATAATTCACCCCTCCACTTT	CAWSVISGSSYNSPLHF
few	TRBV5-1	NA	TRBJ2-2	TGCGCCAGCAACGCCGGGACGCCCTTCGGCGGGGAGCTGTTTTTT	CASNAGTPFGGELFF
NA	TRBV6-5	TRBD1	TRBJ2-7	TGTGCCAGCAGTTACTCCACAGGGGGTGACGAGCAGTACTTC	CASSYSTGGDEQYF
few	TRBV27	NA	TRBJ2-7	TGTGCCAGCAGTTTATTGGGCGGGGGCGGCTTTAGCTCCTACGAGCAGTACTTC	CASSLLGGGGFSSYEQYF
NA	TRBV11-2	TRBD2	TRBJ2-5	TGTGCCAGCAGCCGGGGGGAGACAGCGTACTTC	CASSRGETAYF
NA	TRBV20-1	NA	TRBJ1-1	TGCAGTGCTGGGGGGGCAGGGCCTGAAGCTTTCTTT	CSAGGAGPEAFF
NA	TRBV11-2	TRBD2	TRBJ2-3	TGTGCCAGCAGCTTTTCTTCTAGCGGGGGGCCAGATACGCAGTATTTT	CASSFSSSGGPDTQYF
few	TRBV27	NA	TRBJ2-7	TGTGCCAGCGGTAGGGGTGAGCAGTACTTC	CASGRGEQYF
once	TRBV30	NA	TRBJ2-7	TGTGCCTGGGCGGAGGGGAACGACGAGCAGTACTTC	CAWAEGNDEQYF
few	TRBV6-1	TRBD1	TRBJ1-2	TGTGCCAGCAGCCGGGGGGTCCGGACCGGGACAGGGACCGGCTACACCTTC	CASSRGVRTGTGTGYTF
NA	TRBV12-3/TRBV12-4	NA	TRBJ2-5	TGTGCCAGCAGTTTTTCGACTAACCAAGAGACCCAGTACTTC	CASSFSTNQETQYF
NA	TRBV7-9	NA	TRBJ2-1	TGTGCCAGCAGCTTAGTGTCCGTGGACAATGAGCAGTTCTTC	CASSLVSVDNEQFF
NA	TRBV7-8	NA	TRBJ2-3	TGTGCCAGCAGCCCAGGGGTGAGGGCAGATACGCAGTATTTT	CASSPGVRADTQYF
NA	TRBV20-1	TRBD1	TRBJ1-2	TGCAGTGCCGCCAACGACAGGGACTATGGCTACACCTTC	CSAANDRDYGYTF
many	TRBV29-1	NA	TRBJ2-7	TGCAGCGTTGATACCCAATTCTCCTACGAGCAGTACTTC	CSVDTQFSYEQYF
NA	TRBV5-1	NA	TRBJ1-1	TGCGCCAGCAGCCCGAACGGGTACACTGAAGCTTTCTTT	CASSPNGYTEAFF